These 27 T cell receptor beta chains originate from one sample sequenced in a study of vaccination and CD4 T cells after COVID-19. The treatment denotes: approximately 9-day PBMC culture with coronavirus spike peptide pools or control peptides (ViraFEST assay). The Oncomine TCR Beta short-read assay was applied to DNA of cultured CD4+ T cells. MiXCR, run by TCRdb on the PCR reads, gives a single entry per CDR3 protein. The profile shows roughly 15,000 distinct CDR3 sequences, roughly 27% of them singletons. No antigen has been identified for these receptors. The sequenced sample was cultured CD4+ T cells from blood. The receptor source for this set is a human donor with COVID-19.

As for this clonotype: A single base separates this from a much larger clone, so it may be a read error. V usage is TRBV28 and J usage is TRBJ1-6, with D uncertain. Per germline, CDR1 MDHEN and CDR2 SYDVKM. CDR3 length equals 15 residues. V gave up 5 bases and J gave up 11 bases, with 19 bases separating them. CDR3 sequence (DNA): TGTGCCAGCAGTCCCCCGGGCCCAGTAGGGACACCCCTCCACTTT. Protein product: CASSPPGPVGTPLHF.

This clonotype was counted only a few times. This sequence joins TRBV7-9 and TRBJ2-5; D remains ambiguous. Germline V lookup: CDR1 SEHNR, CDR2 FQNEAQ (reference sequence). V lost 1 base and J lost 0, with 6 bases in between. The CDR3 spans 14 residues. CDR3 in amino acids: CASSLDYNQETQYF. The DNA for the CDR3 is TGTGCCAGCAGCTTAGACTACAACCAAGAGACCCAGTACTTC.

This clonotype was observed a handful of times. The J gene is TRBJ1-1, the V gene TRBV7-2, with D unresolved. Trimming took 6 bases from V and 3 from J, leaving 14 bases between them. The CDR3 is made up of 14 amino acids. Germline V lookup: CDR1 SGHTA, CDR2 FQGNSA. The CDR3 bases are TGTGCCAGCAGAGTAGGGATTGAGTACACTGAAGCTTTCTTT. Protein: CASRVGIEYTEAFF.

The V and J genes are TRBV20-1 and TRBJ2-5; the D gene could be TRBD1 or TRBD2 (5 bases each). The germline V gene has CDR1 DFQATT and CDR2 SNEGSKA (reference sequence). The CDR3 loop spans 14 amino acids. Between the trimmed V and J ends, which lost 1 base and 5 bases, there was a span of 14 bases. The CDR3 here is CSARVVGTWETQYF. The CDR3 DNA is TGCAGTGCTAGAGTCGTCGGGACGTGGGAGACCCAGTACTTC.

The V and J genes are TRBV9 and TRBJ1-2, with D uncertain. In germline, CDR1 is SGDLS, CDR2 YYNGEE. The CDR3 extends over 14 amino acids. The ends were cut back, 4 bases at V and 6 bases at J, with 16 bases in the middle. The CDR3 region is CASSFQDVGNGYTF. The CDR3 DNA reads TGTGCCAGCAGCTTCCAGGACGTTGGCAATGGCTACACCTTC.

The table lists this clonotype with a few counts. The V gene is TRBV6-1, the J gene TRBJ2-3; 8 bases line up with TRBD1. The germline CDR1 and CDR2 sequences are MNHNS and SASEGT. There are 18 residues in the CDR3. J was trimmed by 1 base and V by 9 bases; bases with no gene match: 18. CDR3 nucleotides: TGTGCCAGGACGACCCAGGGGGCGAGAAGATCATGCACAGATACGCAGTATTTT. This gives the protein CARTTQGARRSCTDTQYF.

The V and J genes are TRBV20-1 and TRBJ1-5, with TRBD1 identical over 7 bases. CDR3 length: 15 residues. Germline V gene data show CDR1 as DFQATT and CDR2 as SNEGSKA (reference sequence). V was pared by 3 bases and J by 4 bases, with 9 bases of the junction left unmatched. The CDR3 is CSARGGRGNNQPQHF. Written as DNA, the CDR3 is TGCAGTGCTAGGGGGGGCAGGGGGAATAATCAGCCCCAGCATTTT.

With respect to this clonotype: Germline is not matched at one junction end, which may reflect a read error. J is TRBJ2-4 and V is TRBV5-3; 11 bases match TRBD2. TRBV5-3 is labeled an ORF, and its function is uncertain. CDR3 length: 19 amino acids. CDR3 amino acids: CARTPWGSGGAGSKNIKYF. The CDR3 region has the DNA TGTGCCAGAACCCCGTGGGGTAGCGGGGGGGCCGGATCCAAAAACATTAAGTACTTC.

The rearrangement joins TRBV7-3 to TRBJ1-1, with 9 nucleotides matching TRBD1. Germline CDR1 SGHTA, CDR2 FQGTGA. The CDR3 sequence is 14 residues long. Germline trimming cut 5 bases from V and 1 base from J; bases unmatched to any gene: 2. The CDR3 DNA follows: TGTGCCAGCAGCATGGGACAGGGGAACACTGAAGCTTTCTTT. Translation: CASSMGQGNTEAFF.

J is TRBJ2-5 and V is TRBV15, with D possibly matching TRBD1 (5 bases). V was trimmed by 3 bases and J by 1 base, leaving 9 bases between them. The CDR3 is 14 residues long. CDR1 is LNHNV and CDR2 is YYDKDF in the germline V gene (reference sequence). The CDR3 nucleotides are TGTGCCACCAGCAGGGCGGACATCCAAGAGACCCAGTACTTC. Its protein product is CATSRADIQETQYF. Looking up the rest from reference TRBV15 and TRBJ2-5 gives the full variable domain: DAMVIQNPRYQVTQFGKPVTLSCSQTLNHNVMYWYQQKSSQAPKLLFHYYDKDFNNEADTPDNFQSRRPNTSFCFLDIRSPGLGDTAMYLCATSRADIQETQYFGPGTRLLVL.

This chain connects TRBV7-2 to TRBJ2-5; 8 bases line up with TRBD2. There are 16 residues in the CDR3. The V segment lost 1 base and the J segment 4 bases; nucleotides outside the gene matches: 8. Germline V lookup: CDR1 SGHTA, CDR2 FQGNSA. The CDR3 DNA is TGTGCCAGCAGCTTAGACCGGGGGGGCCTTCGAGAGACCCAGTACTTC. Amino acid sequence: CASSLDRGGLRETQYF. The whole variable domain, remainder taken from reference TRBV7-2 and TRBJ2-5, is GAGVSQSPSNKVTEKGKDVELRCDPISGHTALYWYRQSLGQGLEFLIYFQGNSAPDKSGLPSDRFSAERTGGSVSTLTIQRTQQEDSAVYLCASSLDRGGLRETQYFGPGTRLLVL.

CDR3 DNA: TGTGCCAGCAGCTTATTTGATTCACCCCTCCACTTT. Translated: CASSLFDSPLHF. The chain links TRBV7-8 to TRBJ1-6; no definite D call. Germline CDR1 reads SGHVS; CDR2 reads FQNEAQ. V was shortened by 2 bases and J by 8 bases, with 4 bases between the two germline ends. The CDR3 consists of 12 residues.

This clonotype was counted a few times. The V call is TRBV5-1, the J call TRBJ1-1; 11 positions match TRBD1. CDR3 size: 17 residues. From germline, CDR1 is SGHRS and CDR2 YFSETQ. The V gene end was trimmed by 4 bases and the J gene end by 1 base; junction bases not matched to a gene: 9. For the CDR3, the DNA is TGCGCCAGCAGCCCGCGGACAGGGGGCGCCTGGAACACTGAAGCTTTCTTT. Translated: CASSPRTGGAWNTEAFF.

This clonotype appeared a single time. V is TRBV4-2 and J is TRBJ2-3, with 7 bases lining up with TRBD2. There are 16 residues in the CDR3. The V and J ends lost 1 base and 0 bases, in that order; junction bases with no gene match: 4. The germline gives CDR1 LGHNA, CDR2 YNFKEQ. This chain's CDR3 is CASSQAGTTSTDTQYF. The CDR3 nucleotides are TGTGCCAGCAGCCAAGCAGGGACTACTAGCACAGATACGCAGTATTTT.

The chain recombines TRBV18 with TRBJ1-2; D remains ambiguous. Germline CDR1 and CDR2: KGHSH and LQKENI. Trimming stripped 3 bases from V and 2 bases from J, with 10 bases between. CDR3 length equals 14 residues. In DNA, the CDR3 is TGTGCCAGCTCACCCGCCGACGGAAACTATGGCTACACCTTC. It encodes CASSPADGNYGYTF.

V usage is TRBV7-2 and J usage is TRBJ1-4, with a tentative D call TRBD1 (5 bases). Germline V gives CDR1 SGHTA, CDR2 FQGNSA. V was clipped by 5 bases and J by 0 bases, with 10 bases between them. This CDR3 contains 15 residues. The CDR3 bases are TGTGCCAGCAGCCTACGGGGGGCAACTAATGAAAAACTGTTTTTT. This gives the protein CASSLRGATNEKLFF.

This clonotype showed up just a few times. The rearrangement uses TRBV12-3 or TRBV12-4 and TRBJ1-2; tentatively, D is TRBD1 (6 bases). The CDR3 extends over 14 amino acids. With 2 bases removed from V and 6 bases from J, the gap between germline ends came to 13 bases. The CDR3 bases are TGTGCCAGCAGTTTATCGGGGACAATAGATGGCTACACCTTC. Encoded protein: CASSLSGTIDGYTF.

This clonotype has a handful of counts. The CDR3 region is CASSLPRGGLGDTQYF. In DNA, the CDR3 is TGTGCCAGCAGTTTACCGCGGGGGGGTCTCGGGGATACGCAGTATTTT. The V and J genes are TRBV28 and TRBJ2-3; 9 bases line up with TRBD2. Germline lookup yields CDR1 MDHEN and CDR2 SYDVKM. The CDR3 covers 16 residues. The J segment lost 6 bases and the V segment lost 2 bases, leaving 9 bases of the junction unmatched.

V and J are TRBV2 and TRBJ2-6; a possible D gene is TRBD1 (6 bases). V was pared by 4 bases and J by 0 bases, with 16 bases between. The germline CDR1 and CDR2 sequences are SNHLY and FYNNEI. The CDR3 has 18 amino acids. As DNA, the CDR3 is TGTGCCAGCAGTGTTCGGGCAGGGGACCACTCTGGGGCCAACGTCCTGACTTTC. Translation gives CASSVRAGDHSGANVLTF.

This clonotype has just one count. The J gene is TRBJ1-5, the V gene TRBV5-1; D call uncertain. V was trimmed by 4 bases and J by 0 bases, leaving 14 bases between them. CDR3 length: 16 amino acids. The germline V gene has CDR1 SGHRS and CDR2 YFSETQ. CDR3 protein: CASSPDPSLSNQPQHF. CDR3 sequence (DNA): TGCGCCAGCAGCCCGGACCCTTCTCTTAGCAATCAGCCCCAGCATTTT.

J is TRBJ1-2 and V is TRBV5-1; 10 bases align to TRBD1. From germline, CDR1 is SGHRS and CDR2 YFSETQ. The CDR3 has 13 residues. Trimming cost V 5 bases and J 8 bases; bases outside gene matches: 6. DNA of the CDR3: TGCGCCAGCAGGTCCGGGACAGGGGAAGGCTACACCTTC. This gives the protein CASRSGTGEGYTF. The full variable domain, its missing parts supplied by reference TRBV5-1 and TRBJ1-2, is KAGVTQTPRYLIKTRGQQVTLSCSPISGHRSVSWYQQTPGQGLQFLFEYFSETQRNKGNFPGRFSGRQFSNSRSEMNVSTLELGDSALYLCASRSGTGEGYTFGSGTRLTVV.

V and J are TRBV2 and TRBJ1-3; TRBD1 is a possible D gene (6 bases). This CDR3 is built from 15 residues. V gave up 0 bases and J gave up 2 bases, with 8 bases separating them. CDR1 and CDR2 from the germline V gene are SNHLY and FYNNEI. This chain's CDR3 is CASSEAGGPGNTIYF. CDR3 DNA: TGTGCCAGCAGTGAAGCCGGGGGGCCTGGAAACACCATATATTTT. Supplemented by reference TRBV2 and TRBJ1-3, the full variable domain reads EPEVTQTPSHQVTQMGQEVILRCVPISNHLYFYWYRQILGQKVEFLVSFYNNEISEKSEIFDDQFSVERPDGSNFTLKIRSTKLEDSAMYFCASSEAGGPGNTIYFGEGSWLTVV.

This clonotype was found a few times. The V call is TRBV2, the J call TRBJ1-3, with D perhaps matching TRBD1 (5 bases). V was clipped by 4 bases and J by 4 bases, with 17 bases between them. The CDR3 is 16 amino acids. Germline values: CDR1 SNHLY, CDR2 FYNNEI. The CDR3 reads CASSAGGVGAGNTIYF. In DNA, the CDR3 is TGTGCCAGCAGTGCTGGAGGGGTAGGAGCCGGAAACACCATATATTTT.

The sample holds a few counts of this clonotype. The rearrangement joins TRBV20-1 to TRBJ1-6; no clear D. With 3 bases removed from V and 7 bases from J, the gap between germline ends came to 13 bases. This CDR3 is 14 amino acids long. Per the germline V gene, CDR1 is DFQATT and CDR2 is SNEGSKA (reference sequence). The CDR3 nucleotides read TGCAGTGCTAGCGCCCAAAACATCAATTCACCCCTCCACTTT. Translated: CSASAQNINSPLHF.

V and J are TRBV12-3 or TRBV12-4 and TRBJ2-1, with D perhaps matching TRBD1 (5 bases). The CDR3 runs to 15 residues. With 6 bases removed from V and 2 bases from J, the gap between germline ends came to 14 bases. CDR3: CASSLRRGTYNEQFF. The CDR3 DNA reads TGTGCCAGCAGCCTCAGAAGGGGAACCTACAATGAGCAGTTCTTC.

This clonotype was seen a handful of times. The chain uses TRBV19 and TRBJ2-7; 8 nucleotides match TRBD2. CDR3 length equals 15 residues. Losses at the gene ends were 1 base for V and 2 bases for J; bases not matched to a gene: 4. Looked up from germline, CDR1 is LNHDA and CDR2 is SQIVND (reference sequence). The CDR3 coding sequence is TGTGCCAGTAGTATAGGGCCAGCGGGGGCCTACGAGCAGTACTTC. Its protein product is CASSIGPAGAYEQYF.

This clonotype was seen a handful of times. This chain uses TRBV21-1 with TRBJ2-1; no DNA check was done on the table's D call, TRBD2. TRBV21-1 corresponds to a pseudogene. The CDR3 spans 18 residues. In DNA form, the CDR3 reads TGTGCCAGCAGCAAACACCCGCCCCTAGCGGGGTCGTACAATGAGCAGTTCTTC. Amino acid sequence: CASSKHPPLAGSYNEQFF.